One sample yielded the 32 T cell receptor beta chains listed below, sequenced in a study of T cells in localized non-small cell lung cancer. Libraries were prepared by immunoSEQ multiplex PCR; TCRdb keeps only in-frame clonotypes and omits some of them. There are 1,500 or so clones in the sample; under 25% occur only once, and about 16% lies in the top ten. The sequencing here drew on normal lung tissue next to the tumor, taken before any cancer treatment. Receptors originate from an older female donor with stage I squamous cell lung carcinoma.

The gene calls are TRBV6-8 and TRBJ2-7; D is uncertain. V was shortened by 6 bases and J by 0 bases, with 15 bases between the two germline ends. Germline values: CDR1 MNHGY, CDR2 SAAAGT. There are 15 residues in the CDR3. As DNA, the CDR3 is TGTGCCAGCAGCATTGACGGCAGCAGCTCCTACGAGCAGTACTTC. Amino acid sequence: CASSIDGSSSYEQYF.

This clone was observed a few times. The CDR3 DNA reads as TGTGCCAGCAGCTTGGCCACCGGGAGCGTCACAGATACGCAGTATTTT. Translating it yields CASSLATGSVTDTQYF. The chain links TRBV11-3 to TRBJ2-3; D might be TRBD2 (6 bases). The V gene lost 3 bases and the J gene lost 2 bases, with 15 bases spanning the gap. CDR1 SGHNT and CDR2 YENEEA come from the germline V gene. The CDR3 runs to 16 residues.

This clone was found a few times. The chain links TRBV29-1 to TRBJ1-1, with 7 bases matching TRBD1. V trimming: 4 bases; J trimming: 8 bases; junction bases outside the gene matches: 7. This CDR3 has 12 residues. The germline V gene has CDR1 SQVTM and CDR2 ANQGSEA. In DNA, the CDR3 is TGCAGCGTTGGTCGTCCAGGGGGGGAAGCTTTCTTT. It yields the protein CSVGRPGGEAFF. The variable domain in full, with the rest retrieved from reference TRBV29-1 and TRBJ1-1, is SAVISQKPSRDICQRGTSLTIQCQVDSQVTMMFWYRQQPGQSLTLIATANQGSEATYESGFVIDKFPISRPNLTFSTLTVSNMSPEDSSIYLCSVGRPGGEAFFGQGTRLTVV.

This rearrangement joins TRBV11-3 to TRBJ2-1; 9 positions agree with TRBD2. CDR3 size: 16 residues. V shed 5 bases, J shed 6 bases, and the junction held 11 bases outside the gene matches. Germline CDR1 reads SGHNT; CDR2 reads YENEEA. The CDR3 region has the DNA TGTGCCAGCAGCCCTTCGGCGGGAGGGCCGAGCAATGAGCAGTTCTTC. It is translated as CASSPSAGGPSNEQFF. Together with reference TRBV11-3 and TRBJ2-1, the CDR3 gives the full variable domain: EAGVVQSPRYKIIEKKQPVAFWCNPISGHNTLYWYLQNLGQGPELLIRYENEEAVDDSQLPKDRFSAERLKGVDSTLKIQPAELGDSAVYLCASSPSAGGPSNEQFFGPGTRLTVL.

This clone counts as medium-sized (0.01 to 0.1%). The chain has TRBV6-8 and TRBJ2-5, with 11 bases matching TRBD2. The CDR3 is 17 residues long. Germline CDR1 is MNHGY and CDR2 is SAAAGT. V lost 6 bases and J lost 5; bases outside the gene matches: 14. CDR3 DNA sequence: TGTGCCAGCAGACGAACGTTAGCGGGAGGGCCTCGGGAGACCCAGTACTTC. Translating gives CASRRTLAGGPRETQYF.

This chain links TRBV9 with TRBJ2-2, with D possibly being TRBD2 (6 bases). Trimming cost V 2 bases and J 6 bases, with 17 bases left between them. The CDR3 contains 16 residues. Germline lookup yields CDR1 SGDLS and CDR2 YYNGEE. CDR3 nucleotide sequence: TGTGCCAGCAGCGTTACGGGAGCTGAGGTGTCCGGGGAGCTGTTTTTT. This encodes CASSVTGAEVSGELFF.

This clone showed up just a few times. The rearrangement joins TRBV9 to TRBJ1-4, with D perhaps matching TRBD1 (6 bases). The CDR3 has 17 residues. CDR1 and CDR2 (germline): SGDLS, YYNGEE. The V gene lost 4 bases and the J gene lost 8 bases, with 24 bases spanning the gap. For the CDR3, the DNA is TGTGCCAGCAGCCCGGGGGAAATAGGGGGACTAAAGGAAAAACTGTTTTTT. The encoded protein is CASSPGEIGGLKEKLFF.

This chain joins TRBV6-1 and TRBJ2-5; 9 bases fit TRBD1. V trimming: 1 base; J trimming: 5 bases; junction bases outside the gene matches: 8. The CDR3 has 16 residues. Germline CDR1 is MNHNS and CDR2 is SASEGT. Here the CDR3 reads CASSEDTRGTGETQYF. In nucleotides, the CDR3 is TGTGCCAGCAGTGAAGATACCAGGGGGACAGGGGAGACCCAGTACTTC.

The V call is TRBV19, the J call TRBJ2-7; 9 positions agree with TRBD2. This CDR3 has 18 amino acids. In germline, CDR1 is LNHDA, CDR2 SQIVND (reference sequence). Trimming cost V 3 bases and J 3 bases; bases outside gene matches: 15. CDR3 bases: TGTGCCAGTAGTATTTATGTTAGCGGGGGAACCCACTACTACGAGCAGTACTTC. This codes for CASSIYVSGGTHYYEQYF.

The chain combines TRBV5-1 with TRBJ1-1; D may be TRBD1 (5 bases). This CDR3 has 14 residues. Germline-derived CDR1 and CDR2 are SGHRS and YFSETQ. Trimming took 4 bases from V and 0 from J, leaving 10 bases between them. In DNA, the CDR3 is TGCGCCAGCAGCGGGGGACTTATGAACACTGAAGCTTTCTTT. This encodes CASSGGLMNTEAFF.

CDR3 nucleotide sequence: TGTGCCTGGGCTCTCGTCCAAGGCAGTTATGGCTACACCTTC. Residues: CAWALVQGSYGYTF. The V and J genes are TRBV30 and TRBJ1-2; D uncertain. Germline V gene lookup returns CDR1 GTSNPN and CDR2 SVGIG (reference sequence). Trimming left V 5 bases short and J 5 bases short, with 18 bases between. This CDR3 has 14 residues.

The chain uses TRBV6-8 and TRBJ1-2; no firm D call. The V end lost 2 bases, the J end lost 7 bases, and 8 bases lay between the germline ends. The CDR3 has 12 residues. From germline, CDR1 is MNHGY and CDR2 SAAAGT. Here the CDR3 DNA reads TGTGCCAGCAGTTACGATGGCTCTGGCTACACCTTC. Amino acid sequence: CASSYDGSGYTF.

This clone has only a few counts. V is TRBV30 and J is TRBJ2-7; TRBD1 might be the D (6 bases). The CDR3 is made up of 12 amino acids. Germline CDR1 reads GTSNPN; CDR2 reads SVGIG (reference sequence). Trimming removed 5 bases at V and 2 bases at J, with 10 bases between. Here the CDR3 reads CAWAGDTYEQYF. The CDR3 nucleotides read TGTGCCTGGGCAGGGGACACCTACGAGCAGTACTTC.

This clone is labeled medium-sized. The chain links TRBV6-8 to TRBJ1-2; maybe TRBD1 (6 bases). The ends were cut back, 5 bases at V and 8 bases at J, with 18 bases in the middle. The CDR3 spans 14 residues. Germline loops: CDR1 MNHGY, CDR2 SAAAGT. The CDR3 nucleotides are TGTGCCAGCAGTGCAACCCTCACAGGGTACGGCTACACCTTC. It specifies CASSATLTGYGYTF.

J is TRBJ2-3 and V is TRBV18; 14 bases are shared with TRBD2. This CDR3 spans 17 amino acids. Trimming at V came to 4 bases and at J to 1 base, leaving 4 bases not matched to a gene. The V gene's germline CDR1 is KGHSH and CDR2 LQKENI. The CDR3 DNA sequence: TGTGCCAGCTCACTCGGGACTAGCGGGAGTGGCACAGATACGCAGTATTTT. Translation: CASSLGTSGSGTDTQYF.

In this sample, this clone is medium-sized. The rearrangement uses TRBV11-3 and TRBJ2-3; D is uncertain. The CDR3 consists of 15 residues. The germline gives CDR1 SGHNT, CDR2 YENEEA. The V and J ends lost 3 bases and 0 bases respectively, with 10 bases between them. The CDR3 region is CASSLDGTSTDTQYF. The CDR3 coding sequence is TGTGCCAGCAGCTTGGACGGCACTAGCACAGATACGCAGTATTTT.

This clone turned up a few times. V is TRBV11-3 and J is TRBJ2-1, with TRBD2 as a possible D gene (6 bases). CDR3 length: 17 amino acids. Trimming stripped 0 bases from V and 1 base from J, with 13 bases between. Germline V CDR1 and CDR2: SGHNT, YENEEA. This chain's CDR3 is CASSLDRGGRSYNEQFF. CDR3 DNA: TGTGCCAGCAGCTTAGATCGGGGTGGGAGGTCCTACAATGAGCAGTTCTTC. Based on the CDR3 plus reference TRBV11-3 and TRBJ2-1, the full variable domain is EAGVVQSPRYKIIEKKQPVAFWCNPISGHNTLYWYLQNLGQGPELLIRYENEEAVDDSQLPKDRFSAERLKGVDSTLKIQPAELGDSAVYLCASSLDRGGRSYNEQFFGPGTRLTVL.

The chain uses TRBV19 and TRBJ2-2, with 10 bases fitting TRBD2. Germline V CDR1 and CDR2: LNHDA, SQIVND (reference sequence). V lost 4 bases, J lost 6 bases, and 5 bases stayed unmatched. This CDR3 spans 15 amino acids. The CDR3 DNA follows: TGTGCCAGTAGTAGGAGCGGGGGGGCCGCCGGGGAGCTGTTTTTT. Translated, it gives CASSRSGGAAGELFF.

This clone was seen a handful of times. The rearrangement uses TRBV6-1 and TRBJ1-2; 8 nucleotides line up with TRBD1. CDR1 MNHNS and CDR2 SASEGT come from the germline V gene. This CDR3 comprises 16 residues. With V trimmed by 0 bases and J by 4 bases, 7 bases remained unmatched. CDR3 sequence (DNA): TGTGCCAGCAGTGAAGCAGGGACAGGACCTATCTATGGCTACACCTTC. Protein sequence: CASSEAGTGPIYGYTF.

This sequence joins TRBV9 and TRBJ2-1; TRBD2 matches 7 bases. The CDR3 sequence is 17 residues long. Looked up from germline, CDR1 is SGDLS and CDR2 is YYNGEE. After removal of 3 bases from V and 3 bases from J, the junction contained 12 bases not matched to a gene. CDR3 sequence reads: CASSGWASGIGYNEQFF. The CDR3 region has the DNA TGTGCCAGCAGCGGGTGGGCTAGCGGAATCGGCTACAATGAGCAGTTCTTC.

The rearrangement uses TRBV6-8 and TRBJ2-2; possible D gene TRBD2, 5 bases. There are 15 residues in the CDR3. The germline V and J ends were trimmed by 5 bases and 1 base, with 11 bases remaining between them. CDR1 and CDR2 (germline): MNHGY, SAAAGT. In DNA, the CDR3 is TGTGCCAGCAGTGCGGACTCGTGGAACACCGGGGAGCTGTTTTTT. Translated, it gives CASSADSWNTGELFF.

This clone has a handful of counts. The gene calls are TRBV5-1 and TRBJ2-7; weak D call: TRBD1 (6 bases). The germline gives CDR1 SGHRS, CDR2 YFSETQ. Trimming took off 0 bases at V and 0 bases at J, with 13 bases between the two ends. The CDR3 is 16 residues long. CDR3: CASSLEWTASSYEQYF. DNA for the CDR3: TGCGCCAGCAGCTTGGAGTGGACAGCTAGCTCCTACGAGCAGTACTTC.

Only a few counts were recorded for this clone. The V and J genes are TRBV6-8 and TRBJ1-1; TRBD1 agrees at 8 bases. The germline V gene encodes CDR1 MNHGY and CDR2 SAAAGT. CDR3 length: 14 amino acids. J gave up 4 bases and V 6 bases, and 7 bases lay outside the gene matches. DNA of the CDR3: TGTGCCAGCAGCCCGGGACAGGAGAGCACTGAAGCTTTCTTT. Translation gives CASSPGQESTEAFF.

The chain has TRBV6-8 and TRBJ2-7; 7 nucleotides match TRBD1. V was pared by 8 bases and J by 3 bases, with 7 bases of the junction left unmatched. CDR1 and CDR2 (germline): MNHGY, SAAAGT. The CDR3 runs 13 residues. CDR3 DNA sequence: TGTGCCAGCGGCTATGGGACAGACTACGAGCAGTACTTC. Translated, it gives CASGYGTDYEQYF.

This clone is termed medium-sized. The rearrangement links TRBV11-3 to TRBJ1-2; 7 bases line up with TRBD1. J gave up 2 bases and V 4 bases, and 4 bases lay outside the gene matches. This CDR3 comprises 14 residues. Germline V CDR1 and CDR2: SGHNT, YENEEA. The CDR3 coding sequence is TGTGCCAGCAGCTCTCCGGGACAGAACTATGGCTACACCTTC. It yields the protein CASSSPGQNYGYTF.

By share of the sample, this clone is medium-sized. J is TRBJ2-1 and V is TRBV2; TRBD2 matches 8 bases. This CDR3 contains 14 residues. Trimming removed 4 bases from V and 4 bases from J; junction bases left unmatched: 3. Looked up from germline, CDR1 is SNHLY and CDR2 is FYNNEI. CDR3 protein: CASSVAGRYNEQFF. The CDR3 coding sequence is TGTGCCAGCAGTGTAGCGGGGMGATACAATGAGCAGTTCTTC.

By share of the sample, this clone is medium-sized. The chain's CDR3 is CASSPRLAGGLEQYF. The CDR3 DNA is TGTGCCAGCAGCCCGAGACTAGCGGGGGGACTCGAGCAGTACTTC. V is TRBV11-3 and J is TRBJ2-7; 13 positions match TRBD2. The germline gives CDR1 SGHNT, CDR2 YENEEA. The V gene end was trimmed by 5 bases and the J gene end by 6 bases; junction bases not matched to a gene: 7. This CDR3 comprises 15 residues.

The CDR3 sequence: CASREPGTPEQYF. In nucleotides, the CDR3 is TGTGCCAGCAGAGAACCGGGAACCCCCGAGCAGTACTTC. V and J are TRBV28 and TRBJ2-7, with D possibly being TRBD2 (5 bases). Trimming took 6 bases from V and 6 from J, leaving 15 bases between them. In germline, CDR1 is MDHEN, CDR2 SYDVKM. CDR3 length equals 13 residues.

In its sample, this clone is large. The gene calls are TRBV4-1 and TRBJ1-2; D remains unclear. Trimming stripped 1 base from V and 0 bases from J, with 9 bases between. The CDR3 is 15 amino acids. Germline V gene sequence: CDR1 MGHRA, CDR2 YSYEKL. The DNA for the CDR3 is TGCGCCAGCAGCCAAGCTTCAGCCTCTAACTATGGCTACACCTTC. It yields the protein CASSQASASNYGYTF.

The CDR3 sequence is CAWTPRSSYNEQFF. CDR3 sequence (DNA): TGTGCCTGGACCCCCCGGAGCTCCTACAATGAGCAGTTCTTC. The chain is built from TRBV30 and TRBJ2-1; unclear D gene. Germline V CDR1 and CDR2: GTSNPN, SVGIG (reference sequence). CDR3 length: 14 residues. V lost 4 bases, J lost 0 bases, and 10 bases lay in between.

This clone was counted only a few times. This rearrangement joins TRBV30 to TRBJ2-7, with TRBD1 identical over 7 bases. Germline CDR1 GTSNPN, CDR2 SVGIG (reference sequence). V dropped 5 bases and J dropped 2; count of bases not matched to a gene: 9. This CDR3 comprises 14 residues. This chain's CDR3 is CAWRRTGAPYEQYF. The CDR3 DNA is TGTGCCTGGCGTAGGACAGGCGCGCCCTACGAGCAGTACTTC.

By frequency in the sample, this clone is large. The genes are TRBV29-1 and TRBJ1-1; D not resolved. V gave up 5 bases and J gave up 0 bases, with 13 bases separating them. The germline CDR1 and CDR2 sequences are SQVTM and ANQGSEA. The CDR3 extends over 14 amino acids. CDR3 sequence (DNA): TGCAGCGTTTTCCGATCCGATATGAACACTGAAGCTTTCTTT. As protein: CSVFRSDMNTEAFF.